The clone carrying this TCR beta chain was seen once. CDR3 length: 14 residues. The V segment lost 5 bases and the J segment 2 bases; nucleotides outside the gene matches: 6. Per the germline V gene, CDR1 is MNHEY and CDR2 is SVGAGI. Profiled with immunoSEQ multiplex PCR; TCRdb holds only in-frame clones, not every one. The table has 40,000 to 60,000 clones, around 87% seen once. The Seattle site enrolled patients during active infection and followed them longitudinally. The sample is drawn from a study of blood T cell repertoires in COVID-19. The overall study: The study drew acute and convalescent COVID-19 samples from the United States, Italy and Spain.

The sequenced sample was peripheral blood. The chain combines TRBV6-5 with TRBJ2-7; TRBD1 matches at 7 bases. The TCR comes from an elderly woman with COVID-19, enrolled during active disease. Written as DNA, the CDR3 is TGTGCCAGCAGTAGGACAGGCGAGGCCTACGAGCAGTACTTC. The encoded protein is CASSRTGEAYEQYF.